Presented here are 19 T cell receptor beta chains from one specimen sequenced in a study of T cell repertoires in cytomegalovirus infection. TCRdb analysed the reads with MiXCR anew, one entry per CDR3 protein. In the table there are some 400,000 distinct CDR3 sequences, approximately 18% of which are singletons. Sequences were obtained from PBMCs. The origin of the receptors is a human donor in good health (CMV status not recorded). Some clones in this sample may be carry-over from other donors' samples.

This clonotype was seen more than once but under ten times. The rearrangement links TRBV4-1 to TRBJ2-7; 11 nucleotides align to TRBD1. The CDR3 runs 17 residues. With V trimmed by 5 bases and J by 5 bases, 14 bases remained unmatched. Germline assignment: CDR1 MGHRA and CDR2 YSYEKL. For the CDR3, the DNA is TGCGCCAGCAGCTCGCGACGGGGGACAGGGGGTGATGACGAGCAGTACTTC. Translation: CASSSRRGTGGDDEQYF.

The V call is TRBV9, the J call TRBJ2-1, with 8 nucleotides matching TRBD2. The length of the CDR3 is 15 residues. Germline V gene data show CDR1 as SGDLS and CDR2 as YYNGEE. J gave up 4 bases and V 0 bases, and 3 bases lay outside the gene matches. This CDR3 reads CASSVELAEYNEQFF. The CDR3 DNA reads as TGTGCCAGCAGCGTAGAACTAGCGGAGTACAATGAGCAGTTCTTC.

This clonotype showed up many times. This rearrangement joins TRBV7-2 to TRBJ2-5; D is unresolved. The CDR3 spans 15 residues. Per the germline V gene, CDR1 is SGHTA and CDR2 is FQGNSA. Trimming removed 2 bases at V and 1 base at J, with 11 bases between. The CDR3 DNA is TGTGCCAGCAGCTTATTAGGGCAGATCCAAGAGACCCAGTACTTC. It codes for CASSLLGQIQETQYF.

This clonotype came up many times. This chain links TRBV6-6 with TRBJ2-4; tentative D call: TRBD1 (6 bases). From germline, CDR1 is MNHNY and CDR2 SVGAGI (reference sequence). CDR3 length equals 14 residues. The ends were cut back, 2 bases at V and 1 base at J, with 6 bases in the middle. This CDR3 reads CASSYQGAKNIQYF. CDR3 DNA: TGTGCCAGCAGTTACCAGGGGGCCAAAAACATTCAGTACTTC.

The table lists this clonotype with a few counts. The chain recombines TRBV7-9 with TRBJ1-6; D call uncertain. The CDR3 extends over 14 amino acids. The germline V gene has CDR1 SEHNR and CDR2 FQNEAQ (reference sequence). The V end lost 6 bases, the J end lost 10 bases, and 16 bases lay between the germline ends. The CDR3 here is CASSSNWAGSPLHF. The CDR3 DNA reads TGTGCCAGCAGTTCAAACTGGGCAGGCTCACCCCTCCACTTT.

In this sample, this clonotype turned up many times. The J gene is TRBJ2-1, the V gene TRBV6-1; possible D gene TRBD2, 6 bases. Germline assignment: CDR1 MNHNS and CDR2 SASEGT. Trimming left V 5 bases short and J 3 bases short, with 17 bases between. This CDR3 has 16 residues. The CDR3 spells CASSLRLVGVYNEQFF. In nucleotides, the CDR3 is TGTGCCAGCAGTCTACGACTAGTCGGAGTCTACAATGAGCAGTTCTTC.

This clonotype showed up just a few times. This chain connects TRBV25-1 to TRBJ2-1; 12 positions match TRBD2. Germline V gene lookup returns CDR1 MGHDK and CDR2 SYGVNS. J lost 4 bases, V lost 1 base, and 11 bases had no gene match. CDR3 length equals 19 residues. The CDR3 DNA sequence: TGTGCCAGCAGTGAATTTGGACTAGCGGGACCTGATGAATACAATGAGCAGTTCTTC. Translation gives CASSEFGLAGPDEYNEQFF.

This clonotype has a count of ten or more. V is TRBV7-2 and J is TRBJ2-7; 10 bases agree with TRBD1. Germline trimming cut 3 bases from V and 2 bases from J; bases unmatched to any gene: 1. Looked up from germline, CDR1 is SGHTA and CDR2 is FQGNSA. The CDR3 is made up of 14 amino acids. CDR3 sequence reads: CASSFDRGPYEQYF. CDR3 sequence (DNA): TGTGCCAGCAGCTTCGACAGGGGGCCCTACGAGCAGTACTTC. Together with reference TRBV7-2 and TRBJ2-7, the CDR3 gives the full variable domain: GAGVSQSPSNKVTEKGKDVELRCDPISGHTALYWYRQSLGQGLEFLIYFQGNSAPDKSGLPSDRFSAERTGGSVSTLTIQRTQQEDSAVYLCASSFDRGPYEQYFGPGTRLTVT.

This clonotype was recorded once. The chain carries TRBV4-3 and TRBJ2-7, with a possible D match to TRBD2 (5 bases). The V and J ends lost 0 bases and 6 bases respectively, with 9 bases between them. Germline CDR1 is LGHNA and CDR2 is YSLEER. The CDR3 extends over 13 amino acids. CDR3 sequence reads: CASSQERAREQYF. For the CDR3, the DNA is TGCGCCAGCAGCCAAGAGAGGGCCCGCGAGCAGTACTTC.

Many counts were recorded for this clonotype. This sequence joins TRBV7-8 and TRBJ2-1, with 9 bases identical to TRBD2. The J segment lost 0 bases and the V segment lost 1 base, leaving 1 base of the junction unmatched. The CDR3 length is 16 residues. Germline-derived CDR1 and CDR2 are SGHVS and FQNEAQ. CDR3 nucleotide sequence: TGTGCCAGCAGCTTAGGACTAGCGGCCTCCTACAATGAGCAGTTCTTC. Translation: CASSLGLAASYNEQFF.

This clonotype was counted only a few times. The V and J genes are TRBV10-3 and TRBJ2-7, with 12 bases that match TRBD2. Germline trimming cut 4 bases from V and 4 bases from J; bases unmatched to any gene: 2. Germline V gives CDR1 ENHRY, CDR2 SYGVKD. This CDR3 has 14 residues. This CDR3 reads CAISGLAGVYEQYF. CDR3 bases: TGTGCCATCAGTGGACTAGCGGGAGTTTACGAGCAGTACTTC.

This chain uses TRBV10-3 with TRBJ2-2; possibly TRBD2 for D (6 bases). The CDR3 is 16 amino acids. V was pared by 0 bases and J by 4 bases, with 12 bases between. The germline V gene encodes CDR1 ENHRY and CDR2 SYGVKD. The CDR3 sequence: CAISESVGRGTGELFF. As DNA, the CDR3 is TGTGCCATCAGTGAGTCCGTCGGGAGAGGCACCGGGGAGCTGTTTTTT.

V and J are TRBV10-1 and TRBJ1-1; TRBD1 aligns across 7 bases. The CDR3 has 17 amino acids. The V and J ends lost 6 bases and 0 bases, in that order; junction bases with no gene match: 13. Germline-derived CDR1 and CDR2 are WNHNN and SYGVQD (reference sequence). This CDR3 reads CASSYTGAERMNTEAFF. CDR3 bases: TGCGCCAGCAGCTATACAGGGGCAGAAAGAATGAACACTGAAGCTTTCTTT.

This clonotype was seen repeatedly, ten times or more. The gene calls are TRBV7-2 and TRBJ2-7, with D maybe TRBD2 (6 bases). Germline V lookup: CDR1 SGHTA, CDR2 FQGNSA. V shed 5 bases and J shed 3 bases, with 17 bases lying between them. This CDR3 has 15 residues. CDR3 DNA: TGTGCCAGCAGCCCCAGTAGCGGAGCAGACTACGAGCAGTACTTC. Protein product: CASSPSSGADYEQYF.

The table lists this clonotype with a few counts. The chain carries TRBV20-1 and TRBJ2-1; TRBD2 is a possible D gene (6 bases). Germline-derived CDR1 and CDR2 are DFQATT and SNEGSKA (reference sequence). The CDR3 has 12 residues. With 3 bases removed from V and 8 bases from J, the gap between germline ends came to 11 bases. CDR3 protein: CSASRRADEQFF. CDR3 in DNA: TGCAGTGCTAGTAGGAGGGCCGATGAGCAGTTCTTC.

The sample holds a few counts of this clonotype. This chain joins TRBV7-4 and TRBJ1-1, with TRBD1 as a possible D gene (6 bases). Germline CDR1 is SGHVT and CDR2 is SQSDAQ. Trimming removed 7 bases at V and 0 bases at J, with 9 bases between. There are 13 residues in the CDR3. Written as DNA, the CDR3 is TGTGCCAGCACCGGGACAATGAACACTGAAGCTTTCTTT. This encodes CASTGTMNTEAFF.

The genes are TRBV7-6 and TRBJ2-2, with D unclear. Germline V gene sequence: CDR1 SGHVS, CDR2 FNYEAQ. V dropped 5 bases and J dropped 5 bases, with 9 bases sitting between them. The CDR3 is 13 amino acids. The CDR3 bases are TGTGCCAGCAGCAGAGCACTTACCGGGGAGCTGTTTTTT. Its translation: CASSRALTGELFF.

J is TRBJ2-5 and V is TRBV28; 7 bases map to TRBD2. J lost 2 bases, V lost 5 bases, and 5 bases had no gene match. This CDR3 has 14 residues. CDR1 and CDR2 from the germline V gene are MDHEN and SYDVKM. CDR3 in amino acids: CASSPGLVQETQYF. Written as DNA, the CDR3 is TGTGCCAGCAGTCCAGGACTAGTACAAGAGACCCAGTACTTC.

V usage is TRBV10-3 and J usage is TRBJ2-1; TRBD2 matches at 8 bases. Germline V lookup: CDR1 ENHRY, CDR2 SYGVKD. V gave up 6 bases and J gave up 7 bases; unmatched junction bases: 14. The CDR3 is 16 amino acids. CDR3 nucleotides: TGTGCCATCAGCCCGGGGCTAGCGGGTTTAAGGAATGAGCAGTTCTTC. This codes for CAISPGLAGLRNEQFF.